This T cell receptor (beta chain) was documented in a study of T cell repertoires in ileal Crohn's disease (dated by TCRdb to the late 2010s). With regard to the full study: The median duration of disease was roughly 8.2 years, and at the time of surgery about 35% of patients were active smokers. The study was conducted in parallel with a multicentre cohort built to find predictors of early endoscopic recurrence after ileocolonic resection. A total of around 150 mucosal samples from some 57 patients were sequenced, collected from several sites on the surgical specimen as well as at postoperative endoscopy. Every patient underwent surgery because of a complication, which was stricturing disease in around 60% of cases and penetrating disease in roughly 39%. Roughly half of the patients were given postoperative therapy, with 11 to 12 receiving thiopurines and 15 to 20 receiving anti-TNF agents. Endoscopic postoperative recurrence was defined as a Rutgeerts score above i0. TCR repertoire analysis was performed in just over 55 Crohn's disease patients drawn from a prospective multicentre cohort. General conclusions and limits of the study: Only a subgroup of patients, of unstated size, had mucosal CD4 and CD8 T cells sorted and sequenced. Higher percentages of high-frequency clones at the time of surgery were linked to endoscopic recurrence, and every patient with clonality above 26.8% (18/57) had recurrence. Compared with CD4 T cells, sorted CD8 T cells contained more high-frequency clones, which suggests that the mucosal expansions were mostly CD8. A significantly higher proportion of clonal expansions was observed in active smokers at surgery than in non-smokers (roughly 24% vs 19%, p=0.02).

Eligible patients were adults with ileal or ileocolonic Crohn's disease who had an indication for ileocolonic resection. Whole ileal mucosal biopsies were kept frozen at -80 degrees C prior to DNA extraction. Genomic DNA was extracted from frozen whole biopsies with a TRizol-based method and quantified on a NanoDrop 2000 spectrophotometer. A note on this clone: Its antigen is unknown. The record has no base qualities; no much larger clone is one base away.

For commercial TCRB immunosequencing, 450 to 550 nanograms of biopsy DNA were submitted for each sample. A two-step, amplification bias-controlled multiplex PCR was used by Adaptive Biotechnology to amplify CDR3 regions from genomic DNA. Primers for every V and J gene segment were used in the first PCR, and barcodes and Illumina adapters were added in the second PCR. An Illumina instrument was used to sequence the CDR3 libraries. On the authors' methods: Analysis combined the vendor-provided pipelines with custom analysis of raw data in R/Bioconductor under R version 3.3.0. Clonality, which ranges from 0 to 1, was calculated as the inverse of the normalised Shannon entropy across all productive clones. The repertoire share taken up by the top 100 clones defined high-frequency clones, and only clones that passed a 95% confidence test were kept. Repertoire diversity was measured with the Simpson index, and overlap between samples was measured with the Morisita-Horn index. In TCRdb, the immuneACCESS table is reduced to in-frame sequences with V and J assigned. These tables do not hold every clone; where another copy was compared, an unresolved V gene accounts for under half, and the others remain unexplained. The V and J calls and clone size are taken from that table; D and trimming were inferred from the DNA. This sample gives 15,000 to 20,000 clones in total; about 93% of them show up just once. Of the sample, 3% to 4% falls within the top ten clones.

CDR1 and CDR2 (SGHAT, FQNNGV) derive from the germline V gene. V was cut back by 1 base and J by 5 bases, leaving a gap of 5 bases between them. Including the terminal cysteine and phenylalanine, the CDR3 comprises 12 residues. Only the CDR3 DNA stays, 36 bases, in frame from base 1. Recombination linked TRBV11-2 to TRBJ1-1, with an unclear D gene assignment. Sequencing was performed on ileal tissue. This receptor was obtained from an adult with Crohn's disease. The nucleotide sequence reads TGTGCCAGCAGCTTAGTCAGGACTGAAGCTTTCTTT. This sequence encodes CASSLVRTEAFF.